Sequencing of this T cell receptor (beta chain) was carried out in a study of cytomegalovirus exposure and HLA in healthy donors. A multiplex PCR was run with 60 Vbeta primers and 13 Jbeta primers. Here immunoSEQ multiplex PCR was the method, and the copy in TCRdb shows in-frame clones only, minus some. This table has 100,000 or so clones, around 79% appearing once. Overall study results and limits: Clonal expansion was found to be greater in HLA-associated TCR beta chains than in equally common others in a later analysis. 164 TCR beta chains were listed as cytomegalovirus-associated. HLA alleles were associated with 16,000 or so TCR beta sequences in a later analysis at 0.05 false discovery rate.

Looked up from germline, CDR1 is SGHNT and CDR2 is YYREEE (reference sequence). Trimming took 2 bases from V and 0 from J, leaving 9 bases between them. The CDR3 runs 14 residues. Remarks on this clone: Its matching antigen is unknown.

Sequenced input: PBMCs. The chain uses TRBV5-4 and TRBJ2-7; D not resolved. This clonotype originated in a woman between 40 and 55 years old in good health and CMV-seropositive. CDR3 region: CASSFNPFSYEQYF. CDR3 DNA: TGTGCCAGCAGCTTTAATCCGTTCTCCTACGAGCAGTACTTC.